This record covers a single TCR beta chain. Its antigen is currently unknown. These data come from a study of cytomegalovirus exposure and HLA in healthy donors. The PCR used 60 Vbeta and 13 Jbeta primers. The method was immunoSEQ multiplex PCR; TCRdb's version includes in-frame clones alone and lacks a portion of them. The profile shows tens of thousands of clones, 60% to 75% of them singletons. Study-level points and caveats: The study had only CMV serostatus as immune exposure information. In all likelihood, a cluster of highly shared sequence variants was a sequencing artifact. Follow-up analysis later connected one missense variant in DCLRE1C with trimming of TCR beta V- and J-genes.

Germline V CDR1 and CDR2: SGHRS, YFSETQ. V trimming: 4 bases; J trimming: 3 bases; junction bases outside the gene matches: 4. The CDR3 spans 14 residues. This sequence was found in a middle-aged man in good health and CMV-seropositive. This rearrangement joins TRBV5-1 to TRBJ1-1, with TRBD1 matching 9 bases. Source material: PBMCs. In DNA form, the CDR3 reads TGCGCCAGCAGCAGAGGACAGGGGTACACTGAAGCTTTCTTT. Translating gives CASSRGQGYTEAFF.